The clone carrying this TCR beta chain occurred a few times. No antigen is known for it. A multiplex PCR was run with 60 Vbeta primers and 13 Jbeta primers. Method: immunoSEQ multiplex PCR; TCRdb's copy keeps in-frame clones and lacks some. The sample consists of 90,000 to 150,000 clones, about 9.4% of them appearing once. This record comes from a study of cytomegalovirus exposure and HLA in healthy donors. Notes on the study in general: Later work found most CMV-associated TCR beta chains apparently HLA-restricted.

The CDR3 spans 14 residues. Unmatched junction bases numbered 7, after V lost 6 bases and J lost 3 bases. The V gene's germline CDR1 is MNHEY and CDR2 SVGAGI. The rearrangement joins TRBV6-5 to TRBJ2-7; TRBD1 agrees at 8 bases. Material for sequencing was PBMCs. The TCR originated in a woman aged 40 to 55 in good health and CMV-seropositive. CDR3 protein: CASREDRDFYEQYF. The CDR3 nucleotides are TGTGCCAGCAGGGAGGACAGGGACTTCTACGAGCAGTACTTC.